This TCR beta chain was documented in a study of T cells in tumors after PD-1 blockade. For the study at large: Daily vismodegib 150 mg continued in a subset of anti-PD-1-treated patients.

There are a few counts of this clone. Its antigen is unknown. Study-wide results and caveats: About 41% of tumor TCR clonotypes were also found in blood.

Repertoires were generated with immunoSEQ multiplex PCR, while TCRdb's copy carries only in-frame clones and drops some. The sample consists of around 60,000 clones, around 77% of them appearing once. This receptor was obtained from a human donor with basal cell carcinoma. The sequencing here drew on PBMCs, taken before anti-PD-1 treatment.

DNA for the CDR3: TGTGCCAGCAGCTTGGGGACAGGGATGCAGCCCCAGCATTTT. It translates to CASSLGTGMQPQHF. The rearrangement links TRBV5-5 to TRBJ1-5; 8 bases fit TRBD1. Germline V gives CDR1 SGHKS, CDR2 YYEKEE (reference sequence). CDR3 length equals 14 residues. Unmatched junction bases numbered 3, after V lost 0 bases and J lost 7 bases.